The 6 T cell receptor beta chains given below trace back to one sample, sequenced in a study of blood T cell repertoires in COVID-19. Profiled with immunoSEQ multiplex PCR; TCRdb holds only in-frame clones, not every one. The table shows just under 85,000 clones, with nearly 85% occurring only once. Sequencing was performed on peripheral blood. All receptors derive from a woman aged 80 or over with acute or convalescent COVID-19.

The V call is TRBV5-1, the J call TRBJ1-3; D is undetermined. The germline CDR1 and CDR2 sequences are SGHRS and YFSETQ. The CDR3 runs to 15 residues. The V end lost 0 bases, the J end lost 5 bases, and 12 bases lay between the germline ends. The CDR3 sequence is CASSLGAGLRNTIYF. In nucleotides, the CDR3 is TGCGCCAGCAGCTTGGGTGCGGGGTTGAGAAACACCATATATTTT.

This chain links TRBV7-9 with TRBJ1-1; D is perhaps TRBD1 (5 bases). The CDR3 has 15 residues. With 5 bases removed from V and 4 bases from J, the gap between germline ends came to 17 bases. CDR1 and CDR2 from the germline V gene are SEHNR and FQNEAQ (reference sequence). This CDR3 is CASSGYSGILTEAFF. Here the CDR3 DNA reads TGTGCCAGCAGCGGATACTCAGGGATACTCACTGAAGCTTTCTTT.

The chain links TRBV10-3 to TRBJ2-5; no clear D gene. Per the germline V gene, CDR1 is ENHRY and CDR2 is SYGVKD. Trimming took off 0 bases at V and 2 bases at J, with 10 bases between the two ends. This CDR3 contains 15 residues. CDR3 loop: CAISESSGRQETQYF. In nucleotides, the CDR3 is TGTGCCATCAGTGAGTCGTCAGGCCGACAAGAGACCCAGTACTTC.

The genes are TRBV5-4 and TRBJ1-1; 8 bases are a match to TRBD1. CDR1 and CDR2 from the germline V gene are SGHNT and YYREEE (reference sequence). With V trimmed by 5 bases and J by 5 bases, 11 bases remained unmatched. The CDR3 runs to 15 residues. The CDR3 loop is CASSSSRGRWTEAFF. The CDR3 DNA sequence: TGTGCCAGCAGTTCCTCCAGGGGGCGATGGACTGAAGCTTTCTTT.

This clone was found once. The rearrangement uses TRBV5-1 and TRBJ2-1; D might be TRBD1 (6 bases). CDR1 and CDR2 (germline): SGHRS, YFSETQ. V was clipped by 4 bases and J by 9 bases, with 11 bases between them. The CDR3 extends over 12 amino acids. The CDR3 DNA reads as TGCGCCAGCAGCCCCAGGGGCCCTGAGCAGTTCTTC. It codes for CASSPRGPEQFF.

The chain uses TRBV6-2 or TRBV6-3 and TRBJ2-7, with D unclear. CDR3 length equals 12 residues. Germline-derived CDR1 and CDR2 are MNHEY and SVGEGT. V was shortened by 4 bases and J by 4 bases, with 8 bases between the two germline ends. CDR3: CASSFSVYEQYF. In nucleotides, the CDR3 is TGTGCCAGCAGTTTTTCTGTATACGAGCAGTACTTC.